This TCR beta chain is drawn from a study of T cell repertoires and Cas9 in healthy adults. Deletions cut 4 bases from V and 2 bases from J, with 8 bases between. The germline V gene has CDR1 MNHEY and CDR2 SVGAGI. The CDR3 sequence is 13 residues long. Assay: immunoSEQ multiplex PCR; the TCRdb copy retains only in-frame clones and omits some. The table includes under 25,000 clones, roughly nine tenths detected once. A few counts support this clone. The same CDR3 is also encoded by other DNA sequences in this sample. This clonotype originated in a human donor in good health. Source material: CD4+ effector T cells (CD127+, CD25-, CD137-, CD154-) from PBMCs; culture status not recorded. V gene TRBV6-5 combines with J gene TRBJ1-2; perhaps TRBD1 as D (6 bases). CDR3 region: CASSSGTNYGYTF. For the CDR3, the DNA is TGTGCCAGCAGTTCCGGGACAAACTATGGCTACACCTTC.